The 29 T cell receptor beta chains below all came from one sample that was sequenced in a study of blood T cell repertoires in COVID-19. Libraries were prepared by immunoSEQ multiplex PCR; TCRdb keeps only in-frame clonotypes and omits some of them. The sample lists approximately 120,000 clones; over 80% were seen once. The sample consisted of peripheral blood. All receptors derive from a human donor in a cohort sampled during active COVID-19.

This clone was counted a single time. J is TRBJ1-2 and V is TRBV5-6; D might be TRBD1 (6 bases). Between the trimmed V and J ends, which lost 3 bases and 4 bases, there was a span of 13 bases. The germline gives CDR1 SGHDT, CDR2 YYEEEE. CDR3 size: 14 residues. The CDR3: CASSSQTGTYGYTF. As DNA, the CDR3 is TGTGCCAGCAGCTCCCAGACAGGCACCTATGGCTACACCTTC.

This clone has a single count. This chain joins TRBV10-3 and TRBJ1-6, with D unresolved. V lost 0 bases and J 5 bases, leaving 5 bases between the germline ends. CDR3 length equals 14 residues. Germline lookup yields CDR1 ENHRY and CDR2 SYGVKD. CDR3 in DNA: TGTGCCATCAGTGAGTCTGGAGATAATTCACCCCTCCACTTT. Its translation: CAISESGDNSPLHF.

CDR3 nucleotides: TGTGCCAGCAACCTCTGGGCCCTGCCCTACGAGCAGTACTTC. Its translation is CASNLWALPYEQYF. The chain uses TRBV6-5 and TRBJ2-7; no firm D call. Germline loops: CDR1 MNHEY, CDR2 SVGAGI. The V and J ends lost 7 bases and 2 bases respectively, with 15 bases between them. CDR3 length: 14 amino acids.

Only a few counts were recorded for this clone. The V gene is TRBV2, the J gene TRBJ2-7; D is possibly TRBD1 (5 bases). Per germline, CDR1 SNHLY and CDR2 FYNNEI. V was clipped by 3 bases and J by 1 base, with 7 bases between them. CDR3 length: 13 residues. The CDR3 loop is CASSETVSYEQYF. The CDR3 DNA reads TGTGCCAGCAGTGAGACAGTTTCCTACGAGCAGTACTTC.

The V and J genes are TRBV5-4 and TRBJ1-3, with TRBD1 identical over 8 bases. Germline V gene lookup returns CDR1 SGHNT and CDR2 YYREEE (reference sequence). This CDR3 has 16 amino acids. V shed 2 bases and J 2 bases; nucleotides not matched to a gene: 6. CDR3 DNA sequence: TGTGCCAGCAGCTTAGAGACAGGGGTTACTGGAAACACCATATATTTT. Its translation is CASSLETGVTGNTIYF.

In nucleotides, the CDR3 is TGTGCCAGCAGTGCCCTATTGACAGGGCAACAGCCCCAGCATTTT. Translation: CASSALLTGQQPQHF. V is TRBV2 and J is TRBJ1-5; 7 bases line up with TRBD1. The CDR3 is made up of 15 amino acids. Germline CDR1 reads SNHLY; CDR2 reads FYNNEI. V was clipped by 4 bases and J by 7 bases; unmatched bases: 10.

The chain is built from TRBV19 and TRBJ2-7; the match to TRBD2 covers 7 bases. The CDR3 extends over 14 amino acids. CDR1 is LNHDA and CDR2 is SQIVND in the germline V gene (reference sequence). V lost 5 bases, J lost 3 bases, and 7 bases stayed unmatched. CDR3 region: CASSPGGLGYEQYF. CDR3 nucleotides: TGTGCCAGTAGTCCAGGCGGACTAGGCTACGAGCAGTACTTC.

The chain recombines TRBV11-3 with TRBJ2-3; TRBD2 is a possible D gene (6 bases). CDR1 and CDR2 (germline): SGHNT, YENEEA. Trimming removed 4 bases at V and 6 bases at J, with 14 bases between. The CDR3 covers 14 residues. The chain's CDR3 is CASSSLRAGDTQYF. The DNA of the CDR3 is TGTGCCAGCAGCTCCCTTCGTGCGGGGGATACGCAGTATTTT. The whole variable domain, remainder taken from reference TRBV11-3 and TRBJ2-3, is EAGVVQSPRYKIIEKKQPVAFWCNPISGHNTLYWYLQNLGQGPELLIRYENEEAVDDSQLPKDRFSAERLKGVDSTLKIQPAELGDSAVYLCASSSLRAGDTQYFGPGTRLTVL.

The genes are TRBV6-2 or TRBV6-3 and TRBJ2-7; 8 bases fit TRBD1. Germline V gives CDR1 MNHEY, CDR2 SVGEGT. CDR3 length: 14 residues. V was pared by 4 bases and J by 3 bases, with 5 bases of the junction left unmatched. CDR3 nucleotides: TGTGCCAGCAGTTTCCCTGGACAGGGCTACGAGCAGTACTTC. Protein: CASSFPGQGYEQYF.

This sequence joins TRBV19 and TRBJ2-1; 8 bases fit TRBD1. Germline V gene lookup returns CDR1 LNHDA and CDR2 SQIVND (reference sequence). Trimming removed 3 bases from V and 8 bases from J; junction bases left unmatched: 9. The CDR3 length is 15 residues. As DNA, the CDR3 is TGTGCCAGTAGTATTCAGGGGGCCACATCTGATGAGCAGTTCTTC. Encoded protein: CASSIQGATSDEQFF.

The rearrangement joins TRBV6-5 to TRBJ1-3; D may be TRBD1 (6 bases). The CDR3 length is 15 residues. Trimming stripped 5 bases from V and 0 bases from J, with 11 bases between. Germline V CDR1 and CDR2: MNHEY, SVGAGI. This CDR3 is CASSTGQSSGNTIYF. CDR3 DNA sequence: TGTGCCAGCAGTACCGGACAGAGCTCTGGAAACACCATATATTTT.

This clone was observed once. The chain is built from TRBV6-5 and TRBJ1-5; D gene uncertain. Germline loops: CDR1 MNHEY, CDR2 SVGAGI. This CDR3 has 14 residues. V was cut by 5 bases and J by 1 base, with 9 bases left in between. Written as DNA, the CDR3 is TGTGCCAGCAGTACTAGGGAAAGCAATCAGCCCCAGCATTTT. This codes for CASSTRESNQPQHF.

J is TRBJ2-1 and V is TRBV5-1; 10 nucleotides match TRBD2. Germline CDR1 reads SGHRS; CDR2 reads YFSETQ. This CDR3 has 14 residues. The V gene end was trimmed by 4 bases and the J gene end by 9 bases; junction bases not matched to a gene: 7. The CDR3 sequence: CASSGAGGQIEQFF. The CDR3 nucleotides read TGCGCCAGCAGCGGAGCGGGGGGGCAGATTGAGCAGTTCTTC.

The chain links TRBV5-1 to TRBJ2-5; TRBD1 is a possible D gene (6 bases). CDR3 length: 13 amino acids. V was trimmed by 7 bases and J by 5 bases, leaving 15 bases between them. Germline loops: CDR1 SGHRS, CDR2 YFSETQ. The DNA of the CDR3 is TGCGCCAGCGGTGGGGGCCTCAGGGAGACCCAGTACTTC. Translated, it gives CASGGGLRETQYF.

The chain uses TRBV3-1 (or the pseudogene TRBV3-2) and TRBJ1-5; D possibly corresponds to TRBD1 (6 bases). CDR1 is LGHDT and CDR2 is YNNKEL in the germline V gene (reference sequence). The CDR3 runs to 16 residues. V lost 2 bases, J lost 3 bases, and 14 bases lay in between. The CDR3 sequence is CASSQPPQGSNQPQHF. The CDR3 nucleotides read TGTGCCAGCAGCCAACCCCCACAGGGATCCAATCAGCCCCAGCATTTT.

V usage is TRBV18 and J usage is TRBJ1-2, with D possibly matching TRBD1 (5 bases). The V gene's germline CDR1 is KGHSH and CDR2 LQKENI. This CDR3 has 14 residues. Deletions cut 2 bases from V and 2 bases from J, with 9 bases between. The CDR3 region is CASSPNPGNYGYTF. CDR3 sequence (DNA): TGTGCCAGCTCACCAAACCCAGGGAACTATGGCTACACCTTC.

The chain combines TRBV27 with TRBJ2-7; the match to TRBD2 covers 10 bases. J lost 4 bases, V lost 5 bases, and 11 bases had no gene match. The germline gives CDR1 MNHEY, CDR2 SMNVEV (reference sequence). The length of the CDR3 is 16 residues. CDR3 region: CASSTKSGRAGYEQYF. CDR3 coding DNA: TGTGCCAGCAGTACGAAGAGCGGGAGGGCCGGGTACGAGCAGTACTTC.

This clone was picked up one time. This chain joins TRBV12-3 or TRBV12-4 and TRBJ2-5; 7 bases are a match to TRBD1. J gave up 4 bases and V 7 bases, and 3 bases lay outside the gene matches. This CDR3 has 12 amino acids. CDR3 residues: CASKRQGETQYF. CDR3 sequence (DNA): TGTGCCAGCAAACGACAGGGAGAGACCCAGTACTTC.

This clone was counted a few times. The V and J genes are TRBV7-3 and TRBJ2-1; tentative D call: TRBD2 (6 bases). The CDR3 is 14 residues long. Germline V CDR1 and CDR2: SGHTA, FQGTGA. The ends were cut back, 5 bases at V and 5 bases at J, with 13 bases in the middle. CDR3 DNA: TGTGCCAGCAGCCCCCGGGGAGGCAACAATGAGCAGTTCTTC. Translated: CASSPRGGNNEQFF.

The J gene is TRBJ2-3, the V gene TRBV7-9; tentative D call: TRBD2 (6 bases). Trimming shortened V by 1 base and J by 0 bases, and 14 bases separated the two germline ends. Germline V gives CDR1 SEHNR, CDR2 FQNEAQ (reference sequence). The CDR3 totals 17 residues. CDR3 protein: CASSLGSGGGSTDTQYF. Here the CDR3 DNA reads TGTGCCAGCAGCTTAGGTTCGGGTGGAGGGAGCACAGATACGCAGTATTTT.

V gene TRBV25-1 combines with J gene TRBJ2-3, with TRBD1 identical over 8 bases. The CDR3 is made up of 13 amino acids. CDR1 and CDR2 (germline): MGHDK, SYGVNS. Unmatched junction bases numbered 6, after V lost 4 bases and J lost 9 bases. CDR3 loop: CASSGSTGATQYF. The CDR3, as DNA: TGTGCCAGCAGTGGCTCGACAGGGGCAACGCAGTATTTT.

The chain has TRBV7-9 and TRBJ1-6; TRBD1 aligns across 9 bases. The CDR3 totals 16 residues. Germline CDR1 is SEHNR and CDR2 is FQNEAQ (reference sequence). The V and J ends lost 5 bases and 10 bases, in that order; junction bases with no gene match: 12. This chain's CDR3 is CASSTRLQGARSPLHF. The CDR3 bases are TGTGCCAGCAGCACGCGACTACAGGGGGCGAGGTCACCCCTCCACTTT.

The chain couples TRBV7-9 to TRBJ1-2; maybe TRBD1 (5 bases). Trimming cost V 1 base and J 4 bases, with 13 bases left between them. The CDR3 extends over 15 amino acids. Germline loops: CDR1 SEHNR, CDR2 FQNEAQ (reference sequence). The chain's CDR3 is CASSLGPGLGYGYTF. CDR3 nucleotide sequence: TGTGCCAGCAGCTTAGGGCCAGGGCTCGGCTATGGCTACACCTTC. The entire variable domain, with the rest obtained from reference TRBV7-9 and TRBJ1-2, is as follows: DTGVSQNPRHKITKRGQNVTFRCDPISEHNRLYWYRQTLGQGPEFLTYFQNEAQLEKSRLLSDRFSAERPKGSFSTLEIQRTEQGDSAMYLCASSLGPGLGYGYTFGSGTRLTVV.

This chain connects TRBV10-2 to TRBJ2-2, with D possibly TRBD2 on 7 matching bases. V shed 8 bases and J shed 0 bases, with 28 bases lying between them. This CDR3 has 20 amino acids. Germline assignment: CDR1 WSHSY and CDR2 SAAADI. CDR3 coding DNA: TGCGCCAGCCGGGGTTCGGGGGGCCACAGTTTTGACCCGAACACCGGGGAGCTGTTTTTT. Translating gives CASRGSGGHSFDPNTGELFF.

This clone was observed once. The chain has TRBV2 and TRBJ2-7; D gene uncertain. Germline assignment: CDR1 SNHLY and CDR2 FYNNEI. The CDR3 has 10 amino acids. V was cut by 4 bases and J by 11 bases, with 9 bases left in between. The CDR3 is CASSGSREYF. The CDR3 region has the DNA TGTGCCAGCAGTGGGTCCCGGGAGTACTTC.

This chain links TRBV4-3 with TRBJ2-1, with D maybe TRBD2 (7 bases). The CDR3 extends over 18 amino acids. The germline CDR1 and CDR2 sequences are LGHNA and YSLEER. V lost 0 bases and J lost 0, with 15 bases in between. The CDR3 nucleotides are TGCGCCAGCAGCCAAGATCTCGTCGCGGGGGCCTCCTACAATGAGCAGTTCTTC. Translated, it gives CASSQDLVAGASYNEQFF.

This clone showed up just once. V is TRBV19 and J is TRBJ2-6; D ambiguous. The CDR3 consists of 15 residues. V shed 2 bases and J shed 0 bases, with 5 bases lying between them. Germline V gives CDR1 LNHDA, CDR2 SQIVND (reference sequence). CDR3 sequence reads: CASSITGSGANVLTF. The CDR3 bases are TGTGCCAGTAGTATAACGGGCTCTGGGGCCAACGTCCTGACTTTC.

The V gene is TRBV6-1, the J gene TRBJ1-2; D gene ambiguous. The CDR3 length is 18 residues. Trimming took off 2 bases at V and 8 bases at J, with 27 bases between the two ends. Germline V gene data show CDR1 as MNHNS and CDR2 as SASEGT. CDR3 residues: CASSERVVRAFGLGGYTF. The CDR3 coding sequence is TGTGCCAGCAGTGAAAGGGTGGTGCGGGCATTCGGTCTTGGCGGCTACACCTTC.

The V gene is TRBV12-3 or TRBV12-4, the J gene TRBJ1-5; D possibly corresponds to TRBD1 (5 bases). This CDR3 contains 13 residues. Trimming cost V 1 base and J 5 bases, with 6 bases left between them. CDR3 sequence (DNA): TGTGCCAGCAGTTTAGGGGGGGATCAGCCCCAGCATTTT. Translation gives CASSLGGDQPQHF.